In its sample, the clone carrying this T cell receptor (beta chain) was seen once. Its antigen is currently unknown. Measured with immunoSEQ multiplex PCR; TCRdb has only the in-frame clones, and not every one. The sample holds roughly 120,000 clones; around nine tenths are singletons and the top ten take roughly 3.5%. The data stem from a study of T cell responses to AZD1222 COVID-19 vaccine. Findings of the study overall: Baseline serostatus was positive in only a handful of AZD1222 recipients. Vaccine-related CD4 TCRs covered spike, predominating at 160-218 and 743-854. Clonal diversity may have been underestimated in mostly white British donors. A rise in Spike-specific TCR breadth and depth followed two AZD1222 doses.

Trimming at V came to 1 base and at J to 2 bases, leaving 6 bases not matched to a gene. Germline loops: CDR1 LGHNA, CDR2 YNFKEQ. CDR3 size: 16 residues. The chain links TRBV4-2 to TRBJ2-5, with TRBD2 matching over 8 bases. This specimen was peripheral blood, taken on day 0 of AZD1222 vaccination. This clonotype was obtained from an adult in good health. The CDR3: CASSQGWGLDQETQYF. CDR3 nucleotide sequence: TGTGCCAGCAGCCAAGGTTGGGGACTAGATCAAGAGACCCAGTACTTC.